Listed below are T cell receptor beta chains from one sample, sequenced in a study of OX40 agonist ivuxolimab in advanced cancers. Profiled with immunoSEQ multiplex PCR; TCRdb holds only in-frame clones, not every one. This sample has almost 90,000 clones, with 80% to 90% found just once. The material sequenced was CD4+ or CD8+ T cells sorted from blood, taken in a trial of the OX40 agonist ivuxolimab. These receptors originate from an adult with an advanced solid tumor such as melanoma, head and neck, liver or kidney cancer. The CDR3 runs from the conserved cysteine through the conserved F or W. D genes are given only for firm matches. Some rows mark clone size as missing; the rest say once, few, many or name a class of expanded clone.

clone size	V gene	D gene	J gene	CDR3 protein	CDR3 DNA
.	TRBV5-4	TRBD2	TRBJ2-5	CASSSRTSGRETQYF	TGTGCCAGCAGCTCACGGACTAGCGGGAGAGAGACCCAGTACTTC
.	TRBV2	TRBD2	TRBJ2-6	CASSGGRGANVLTF	TGTGCCAGCAGTGGCGGGAGGGGGGCCAACGTCCTGACTTTC
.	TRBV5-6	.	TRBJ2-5	CASRGQGETQYF	TGTGCCAGCAGAGGCCAGGGAGAGACCCAGTACTTC
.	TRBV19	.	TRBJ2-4	CASSIGGRVGGDIQYF	TGTGCCAGTAGTATAGGGGGCAGGGTAGGAGGGGACATTCAGTACTTC
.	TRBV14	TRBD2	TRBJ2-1	CASSRRLAHMVYNEQFF	TGTGCCAGCAGCCGGCGACTAGCGCATATGGTGTACAATGAGCAGTTCTTC
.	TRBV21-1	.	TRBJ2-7	CASARQELNLSYEQYF	TGTGCCAGCGCCCGGCAGGAACTAAATCTTTCCTACGAGCAGTACTTC
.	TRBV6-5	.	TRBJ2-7	CASSYSGTGSSYEQYF	TGTGCCAGCAGTTACTCCGGGACGGGGAGCTCCTACGAGCAGTACTTC
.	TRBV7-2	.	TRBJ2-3	CASSLARNTQYF	TGTGCCAGCAGCTTAGCGCGAAATACGCAGTATTTT
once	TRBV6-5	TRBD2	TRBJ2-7	CASSYTSGQTYEQYF	TGTGCCAGCAGTTACACTAGCGGTCAGACCTACGAGCAGTACTTC
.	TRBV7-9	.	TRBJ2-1	CASSLAALRGYNEQFF	TGTGCCAGCAGCTTAGCGGCCCTAAGGGGCTACAATGAGCAGTTCTTC
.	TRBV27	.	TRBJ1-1	CATSGGNTEAFF	TGTGCCACCTCCGGGGGGAACACTGAAGCTTTCTTT
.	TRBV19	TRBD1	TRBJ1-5	CASSALGQGSPQHF	TGTGCCAGTAGCGCCCTGGGACAGGGGTCGCCCCAGCATTTT
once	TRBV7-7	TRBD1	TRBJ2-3	CASSRQGTGKSGDTQYF	TGTGCTAGCAGTCGACAAGGGACAGGGAAGAGTGGAGATACGCAGTATTTT
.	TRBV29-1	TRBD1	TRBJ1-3	CSVGDRGNAGNTIYF	TGCAGCGTTGGGGACAGGGGTAATGCTGGAAACACCATATATTTT
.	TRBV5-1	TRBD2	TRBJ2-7	CASSKELAGGYEQYF	TGCGCCAGCAGCAAGGAACTAGCGGGAGGGTACGAGCAGTACTTC
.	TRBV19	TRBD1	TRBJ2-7	CASSPGQGPRGQYF	TGTGCCAGTAGCCCAGGACAGGGCCCAAGGGGGCAGTACTTC
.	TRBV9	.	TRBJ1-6	CASSVKGDNSPLHF	TGTGCCAGCAGCGTAAAGGGGGATAATTCACCCCTCCACTTT
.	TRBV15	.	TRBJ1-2	CATSRDRVGGKGYTF	TGTGCCACCAGCAGAGATAGGGTAGGAGGGAAGGGCTACACCTTC
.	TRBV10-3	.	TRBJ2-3	CAISPLGADTQYF	TGTGCCATCAGTCCCCTGGGGGCAGATACGCAGTATTTT
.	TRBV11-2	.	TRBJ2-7	CASIPLDGGDSYEQYF	TGTGCCAGCATCCCCCTCGACGGAGGGGACTCCTACGAGCAGTACTTC
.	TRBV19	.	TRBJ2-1	CASRPGAVRSDEQFF	TGTGCCAGTAGGCCGGGGGCAGTACGGTCCGATGAGCAGTTCTTC
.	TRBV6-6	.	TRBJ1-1	CASSRRFMGAEAFF	TGTGCCAGCAGTCGCAGGTTCATGGGTGCTGAAGCTTTCTTT
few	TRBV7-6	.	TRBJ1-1	CASSNQGYTEAFF	TGTGCCAGCAGCAATCAGGGGTACACTGAAGCTTTCTTT
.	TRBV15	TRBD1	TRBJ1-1	CATSSMGQGNTEAFF	TGTGCCACCAGCAGTATGGGACAGGGGAACACTGAAGCTTTCTTT
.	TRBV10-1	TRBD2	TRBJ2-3	CASSEPASGSNTDTQYF	TGCGCCAGCAGTGAGCCGGCTAGCGGGAGTAACACAGATACGCAGTATTTT